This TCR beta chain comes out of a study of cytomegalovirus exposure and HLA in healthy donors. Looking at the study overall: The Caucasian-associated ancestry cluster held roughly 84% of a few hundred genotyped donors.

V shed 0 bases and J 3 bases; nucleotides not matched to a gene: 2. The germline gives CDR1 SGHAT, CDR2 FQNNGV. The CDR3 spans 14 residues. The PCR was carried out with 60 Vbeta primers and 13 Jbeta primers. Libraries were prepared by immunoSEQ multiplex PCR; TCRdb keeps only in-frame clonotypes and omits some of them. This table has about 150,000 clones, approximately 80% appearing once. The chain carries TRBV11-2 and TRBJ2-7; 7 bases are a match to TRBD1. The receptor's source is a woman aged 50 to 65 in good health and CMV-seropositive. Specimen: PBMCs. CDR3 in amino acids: CASSLEPGGYEQYF. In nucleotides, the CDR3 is TGTGCCAGCAGCTTAGAGCCAGGGGGCTACGAGCAGTACTTC.